The entry below describes one T cell receptor (beta chain). The sample is drawn from a study of blood T cell repertoires in COVID-19. This CDR3 region has 18 residues. V was clipped by 0 bases and J by 5 bases; unmatched bases: 16. Germline V CDR1 and CDR2: SEHNR, FQNEAQ (reference sequence). Profiling relied on immunoSEQ multiplex PCR, and the TCRdb table lists in-frame clones only, not all of them. This sample has 99,000 or so clones; roughly 79% occur once, and the top ten carry 7.5% to 10%. The rearrangement links TRBV7-9 to TRBJ2-7; 7 bases are shared with TRBD2. The specimen sequenced was peripheral blood. This TCR came from a woman aged 70-85 years with acute or convalescent COVID-19. The CDR3 DNA is TGTGCCAGCAGCTTAGCGGGCCTGCTTGGCGGGGGTTTGCACGAGCAGTACTTC. Residues: CASSLAGLLGGGLHEQYF.